This note documents a single T cell receptor (beta chain) sequence. Its antigen is still unknown. Researchers reported that TCR beta cDNA libraries carried unique molecular identifiers. Researchers reported roughly 0.5 million cDNA molecules coming from approximately 0.91 to 9.4 million T cells. Each CDR3 protein is one row after TCRdb ran MiXCR on the PCR reads. Here the sample spans approximately 690,000 distinct CDR3 sequences, 55% to 60% being singletons. This sample was taken from a study of post-analysis software for immune sequencing data. About the study: In terms of disease course, relapsing-remitting, secondary progressive and progressive-relapsing multiple sclerosis were included.

J gave up 7 bases and V 3 bases, and 8 bases lay outside the gene matches. This CDR3 has 15 amino acids. The germline V gene encodes CDR1 SGHVS and CDR2 FQNEAQ. Study conclusions and caveats: The authors found that F measure strongly co-clustered same-batch samples. Diversity measured as normalized Chao1 was significantly lower in multiple sclerosis patients than in controls. When patients were compared with controls, four to six TRBV segments were more frequent, TRBV5-6, TRBV5-1 and TRBV20-1 among them.

The sequence was collected from a girl between 2 and 10 years old with multiple sclerosis. The sequencing input was blood. The chain recombines TRBV7-8 with TRBJ2-1, with 8 bases matching TRBD1. The CDR3 here is CASSFSWDRQNEQFF. In DNA, the CDR3 is TGTGCCAGCAGCTTTTCTTGGGACAGGCAAAATGAGCAGTTCTTC. Combining the CDR3 with reference TRBV7-8 and TRBJ2-1 gives the whole variable domain GAGVSQSPRYKVAKRGQDVALRCDPISGHVSLFWYQQALGQGPEFLTYFQNEAQLDKSGLPSDRFFAERPEGSVSTLKIQRTQQEDSAVYLCASSFSWDRQNEQFFGPGTRLTVL.